One and the same sample provided the 9 T cell receptor beta chains below, sequenced in a study of blood T cells in healthy people across ages. Together with a sample-barcoded 5' primer, a J-beta primer mix was included in a second PCR lasting about 6 to 12 cycles. TCRdb called the 5' RACE reads again in MiXCR, with one record for every CDR3 protein. The sample carries roughly 1,300,000 distinct CDR3 sequences, approximately 59% recorded once. The sample comprised blood. The receptors were gathered from a man younger than 30 in good health.

V is TRBV24-1 and J is TRBJ2-1; D is uncertain. The CDR3 length is 11 residues. Deletions cut 4 bases from V and 5 bases from J, with 2 bases between. Germline assignment: CDR1 KGHDR and CDR2 SFDVKD. The CDR3 spells CATSEDNEQFF. The DNA for the CDR3 is TGTGCCACCAGTGAGGACAATGAGCAGTTCTTC.

This clonotype showed up just a few times. The chain employs TRBV20-1 and TRBJ2-3; D remains unclear. This CDR3 is 12 amino acids long. V was shortened by 6 bases and J by 6 bases, with 13 bases between the two germline ends. Per the germline V gene, CDR1 is DFQATT and CDR2 is SNEGSKA (reference sequence). CDR3 DNA sequence: TGCAGTGCCCCAAGGACGTCTGATACGCAGTATTTT. Its protein product is CSAPRTSDTQYF.

The chain links TRBV6-6 to TRBJ1-1, with D possibly matching TRBD1 (5 bases). The ends were cut back, 6 bases at V and 1 base at J, with 18 bases in the middle. There are 16 residues in the CDR3. CDR1 is MNHNY, CDR2 SVGAGI, per germline (reference sequence). CDR3 sequence reads: CASSPSRAGSNTEAFF. The CDR3 DNA reads TGTGCCAGCAGCCCCTCGAGGGCAGGGTCGAACACTGAAGCTTTCTTT.

V usage is TRBV25-1 and J usage is TRBJ1-6; no clear D. Germline CDR1 reads MGHDK; CDR2 reads SYGVNS. This CDR3 has 14 amino acids. The ends were cut back, 5 bases at V and 11 bases at J, with 16 bases in the middle. CDR3 bases: TGTGCCAGCAGTACCGGCCTTGCCGGGGCACCCCTCCACTTT. Its translation is CASSTGLAGAPLHF.

The genes are TRBV20-1 and TRBJ1-5; possible D gene TRBD1, 5 bases. The CDR3 runs 14 residues. Germline V gene data show CDR1 as DFQATT and CDR2 as SNEGSKA (reference sequence). V was shortened by 4 bases and J by 1 base, with 11 bases between the two germline ends. The CDR3 loop reads CSATAGVSNQPQHF. Written as DNA, the CDR3 is TGCAGTGCTACTGCGGGGGTGAGCAATCAGCCCCAGCATTTT.

The V gene is TRBV4-2, the J gene TRBJ2-1; weak D call: TRBD1 (5 bases). V gave up 7 bases and J gave up 0 bases, with 10 bases separating them. Germline CDR1 reads LGHNA; CDR2 reads YNFKEQ. The CDR3 spans 14 residues. The CDR3 sequence is CASTVDNSYNEQFF. The CDR3 coding sequence is TGTGCCAGCACCGTGGACAACTCCTACAATGAGCAGTTCTTC.

The J gene is TRBJ1-3, the V gene TRBV7-2; D remains unclear. The CDR3 has 15 amino acids. V was trimmed by 5 bases and J by 2 bases, leaving 13 bases between them. The germline CDR1 and CDR2 sequences are SGHTA and FQGNSA. CDR3 DNA: TGTGCCAGCAGCCCAAACAGTCCCCCTGGAAACACCATATATTTT. Protein product: CASSPNSPPGNTIYF.

Concerning this clonotype: A much more abundant neighbour one base away suggests this may be a read error. J is TRBJ1-1 and V is TRBV6-6; a possible D gene is TRBD1 (6 bases). CDR3 length: 12 residues. The V end was cut by 8 bases, the J end by 4 bases, with 11 bases between. Germline loops: CDR1 MNHNY, CDR2 SVGAGI (reference sequence). In nucleotides, the CDR3 is TGTGCCAGCCGCTTAGGGGGCACTGAAGCTTTCTTT. Its translation is CASRLGGTEAFF.

The chain combines TRBV5-6 with TRBJ2-3; no clear D. The CDR3 loop spans 14 amino acids. Trimming pared 5 bases from V and 0 bases from J, leaving 10 bases between. Per the germline V gene, CDR1 is SGHDT and CDR2 is YYEEEE. The CDR3 DNA is TGTGCCAGCAGGACCGAATTAAGCACAGATACGCAGTATTTT. As protein: CASRTELSTDTQYF.